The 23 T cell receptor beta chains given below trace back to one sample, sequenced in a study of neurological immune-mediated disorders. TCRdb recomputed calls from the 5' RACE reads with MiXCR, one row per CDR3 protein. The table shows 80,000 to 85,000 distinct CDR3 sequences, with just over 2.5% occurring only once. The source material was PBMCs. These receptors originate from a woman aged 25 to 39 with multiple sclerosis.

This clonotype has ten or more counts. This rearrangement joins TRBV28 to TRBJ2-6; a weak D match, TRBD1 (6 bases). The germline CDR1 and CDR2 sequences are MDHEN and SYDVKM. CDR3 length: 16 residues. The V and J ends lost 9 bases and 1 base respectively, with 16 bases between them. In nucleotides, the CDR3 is TGTGCCAGTGGGACACCGAAACGGTCTGGGGCCAACGTCCTGACTTTC. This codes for CASGTPKRSGANVLTF.

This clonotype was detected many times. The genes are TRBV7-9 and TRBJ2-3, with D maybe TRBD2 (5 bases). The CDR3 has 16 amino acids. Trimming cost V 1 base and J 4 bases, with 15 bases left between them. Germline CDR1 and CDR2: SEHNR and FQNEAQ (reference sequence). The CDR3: CASSLDGSLGADTQYF. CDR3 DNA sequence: TGTGCCAGCAGCTTAGACGGCTCCCTGGGAGCAGATACGCAGTATTTT.

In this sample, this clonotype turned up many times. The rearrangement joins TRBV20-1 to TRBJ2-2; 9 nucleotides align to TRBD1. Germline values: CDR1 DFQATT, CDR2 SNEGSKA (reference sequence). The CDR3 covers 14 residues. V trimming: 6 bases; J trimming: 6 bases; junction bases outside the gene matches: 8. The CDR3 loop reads CSARTGEGAGELFF. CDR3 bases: TGCAGTGCCCGGACAGGGGAAGGGGCCGGGGAGCTGTTTTTT.

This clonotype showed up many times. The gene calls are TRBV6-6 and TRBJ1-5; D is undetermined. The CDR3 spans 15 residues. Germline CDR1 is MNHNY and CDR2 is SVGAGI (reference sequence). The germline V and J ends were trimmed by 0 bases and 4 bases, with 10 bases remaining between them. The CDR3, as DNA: TGTGCCAGCAGTTACTCGGAGCAGACTAATCAGCCCCAGCATTTT. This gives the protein CASSYSEQTNQPQHF.

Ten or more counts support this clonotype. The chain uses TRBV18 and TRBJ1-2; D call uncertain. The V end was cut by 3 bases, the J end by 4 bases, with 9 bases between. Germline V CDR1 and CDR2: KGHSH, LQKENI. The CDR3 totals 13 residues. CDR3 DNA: TGTGCCAGCTCACCTACAGCCTCCTATGGCTACACCTTC. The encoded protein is CASSPTASYGYTF.

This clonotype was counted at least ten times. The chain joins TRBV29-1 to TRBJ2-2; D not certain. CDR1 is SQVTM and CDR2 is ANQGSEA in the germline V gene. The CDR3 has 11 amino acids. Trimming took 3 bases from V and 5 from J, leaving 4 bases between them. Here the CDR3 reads CSVDLTGELFF. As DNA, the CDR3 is TGCAGCGTTGACCTTACCGGGGAGCTGTTTTTT.

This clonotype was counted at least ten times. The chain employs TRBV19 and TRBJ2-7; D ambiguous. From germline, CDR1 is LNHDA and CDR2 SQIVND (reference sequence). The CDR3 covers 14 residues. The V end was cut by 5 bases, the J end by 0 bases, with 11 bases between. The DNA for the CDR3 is TGTGCCAGTAGTCCCCAGGCAATCTCCTACGAGCAGTACTTC. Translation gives CASSPQAISYEQYF. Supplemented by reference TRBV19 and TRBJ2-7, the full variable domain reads DGGITQSPKYLFRKEGQNVTLSCEQNLNHDAMYWYRQDPGQGLRLIYYSQIVNDFQKGDIAEGYSVSREKKESFPLTVTSAQKNPTAFYLCASSPQAISYEQYFGPGTRLTVT.

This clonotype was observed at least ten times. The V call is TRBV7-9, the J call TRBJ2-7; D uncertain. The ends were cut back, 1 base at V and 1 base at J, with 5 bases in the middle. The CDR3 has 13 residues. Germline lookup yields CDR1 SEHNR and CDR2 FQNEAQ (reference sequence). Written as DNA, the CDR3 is TGTGCCAGCAGCTTAGGCGTTTCCTACGAGCAGTACTTC. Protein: CASSLGVSYEQYF.

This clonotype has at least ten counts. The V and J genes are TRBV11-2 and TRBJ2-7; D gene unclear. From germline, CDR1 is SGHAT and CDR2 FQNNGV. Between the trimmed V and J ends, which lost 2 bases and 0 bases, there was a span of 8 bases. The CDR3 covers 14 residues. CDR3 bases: TGTGCCAGCAGCTTAAAGGCCTACTCCTACGAGCAGTACTTC. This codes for CASSLKAYSYEQYF.

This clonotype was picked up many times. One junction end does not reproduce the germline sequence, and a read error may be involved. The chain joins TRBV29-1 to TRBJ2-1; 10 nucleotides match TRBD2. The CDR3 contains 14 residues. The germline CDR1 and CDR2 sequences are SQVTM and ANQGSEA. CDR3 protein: CGVPSGSFYNEQFF. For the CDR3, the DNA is TGCGGCGTCCCTAGCGGGAGTTTCTACAATGAGCAGTTCTTC.

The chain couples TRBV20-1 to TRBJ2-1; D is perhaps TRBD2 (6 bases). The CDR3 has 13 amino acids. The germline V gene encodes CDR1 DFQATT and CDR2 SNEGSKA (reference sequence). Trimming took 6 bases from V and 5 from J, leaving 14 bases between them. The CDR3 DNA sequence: TGCAGTGCCGGGGACTCGTCCCACAATGAGCAGTTCTTC. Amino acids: CSAGDSSHNEQFF.

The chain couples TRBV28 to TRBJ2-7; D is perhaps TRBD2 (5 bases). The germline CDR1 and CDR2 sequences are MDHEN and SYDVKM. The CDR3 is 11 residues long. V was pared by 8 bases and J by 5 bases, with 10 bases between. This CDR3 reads CASVTGNEQYF. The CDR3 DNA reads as TGTGCCAGCGTCACGGGGAACGAGCAGTACTTC.

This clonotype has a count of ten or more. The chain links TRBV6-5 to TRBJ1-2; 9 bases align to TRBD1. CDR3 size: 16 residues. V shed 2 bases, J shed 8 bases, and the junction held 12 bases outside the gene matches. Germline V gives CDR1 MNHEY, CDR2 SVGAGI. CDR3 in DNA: TGTGCCAGCAGTTACACAACCTCGGGACAGGGTGGCGGCTACACCTTC. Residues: CASSYTTSGQGGGYTF.

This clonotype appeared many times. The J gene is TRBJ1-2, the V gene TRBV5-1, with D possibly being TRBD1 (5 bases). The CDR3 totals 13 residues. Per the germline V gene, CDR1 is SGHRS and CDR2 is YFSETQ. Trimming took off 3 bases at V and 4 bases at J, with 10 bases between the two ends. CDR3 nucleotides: TGCGCCAGCAGCTCTGACAGCTCCTATGGCTACACCTTC. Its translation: CASSSDSSYGYTF.

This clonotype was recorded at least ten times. CDR3 in amino acids: CSARVRTNSDQPQHF. CDR3 sequence (DNA): TGCAGTGCTAGAGTTAGGACAAACTCCGATCAGCCCCAGCATTTT. The chain uses TRBV20-1 and TRBJ1-5; maybe TRBD1 (5 bases). This CDR3 is 15 amino acids long. V gave up 1 base and J gave up 5 bases, with 15 bases separating them. CDR1 and CDR2 (germline): DFQATT, SNEGSKA (reference sequence).

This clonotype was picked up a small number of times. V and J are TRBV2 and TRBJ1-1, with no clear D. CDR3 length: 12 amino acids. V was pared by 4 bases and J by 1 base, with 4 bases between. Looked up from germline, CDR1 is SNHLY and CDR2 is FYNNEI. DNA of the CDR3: TGTGCCAGCAGTGTTAGGAACACTGAAGCTTTCTTT. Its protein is CASSVRNTEAFF.

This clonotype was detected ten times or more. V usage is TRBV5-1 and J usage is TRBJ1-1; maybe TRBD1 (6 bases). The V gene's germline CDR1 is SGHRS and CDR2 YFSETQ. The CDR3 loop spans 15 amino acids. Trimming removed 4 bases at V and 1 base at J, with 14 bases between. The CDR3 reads CASSEWTATNTEAFF. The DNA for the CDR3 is TGCGCCAGCAGCGAATGGACAGCGACGAACACTGAAGCTTTCTTT.

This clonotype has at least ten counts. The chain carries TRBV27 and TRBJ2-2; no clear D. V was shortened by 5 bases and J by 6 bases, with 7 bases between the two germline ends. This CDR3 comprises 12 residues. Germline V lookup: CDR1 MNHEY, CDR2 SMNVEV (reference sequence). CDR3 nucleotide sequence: TGTGCCAGCAGTCCGCTATCCGGGGAGCTGTTTTTT. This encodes CASSPLSGELFF.

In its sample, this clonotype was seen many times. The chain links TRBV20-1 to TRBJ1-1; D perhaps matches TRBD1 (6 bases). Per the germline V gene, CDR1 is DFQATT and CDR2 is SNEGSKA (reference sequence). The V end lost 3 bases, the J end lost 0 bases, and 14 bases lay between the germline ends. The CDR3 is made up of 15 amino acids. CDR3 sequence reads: CSASDRGQLNTEAFF. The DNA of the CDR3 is TGCAGTGCTAGCGACCGGGGGCAGTTGAACACTGAAGCTTTCTTT.

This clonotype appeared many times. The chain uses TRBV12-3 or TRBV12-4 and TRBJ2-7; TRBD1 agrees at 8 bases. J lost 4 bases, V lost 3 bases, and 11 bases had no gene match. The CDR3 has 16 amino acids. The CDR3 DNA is TGTGCCAGCAGTTTTCGGCGAGACAGGGGCCTTTACGAGCAGTACTTC. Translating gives CASSFRRDRGLYEQYF.

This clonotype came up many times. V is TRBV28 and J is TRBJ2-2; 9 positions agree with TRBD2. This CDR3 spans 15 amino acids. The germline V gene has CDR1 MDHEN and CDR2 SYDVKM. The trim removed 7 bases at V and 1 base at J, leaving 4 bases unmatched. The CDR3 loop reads CASTATSGNTGELFF. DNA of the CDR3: TGTGCCAGCACCGCGACTAGCGGGAACACCGGGGAGCTGTTTTTT.

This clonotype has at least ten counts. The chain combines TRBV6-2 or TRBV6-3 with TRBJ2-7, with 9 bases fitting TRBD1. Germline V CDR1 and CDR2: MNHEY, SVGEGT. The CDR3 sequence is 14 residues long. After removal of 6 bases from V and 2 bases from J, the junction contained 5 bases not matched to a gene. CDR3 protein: CASRARQGAYEQYF. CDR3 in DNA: TGTGCCAGCAGAGCCAGACAGGGGGCCTACGAGCAGTACTTC.

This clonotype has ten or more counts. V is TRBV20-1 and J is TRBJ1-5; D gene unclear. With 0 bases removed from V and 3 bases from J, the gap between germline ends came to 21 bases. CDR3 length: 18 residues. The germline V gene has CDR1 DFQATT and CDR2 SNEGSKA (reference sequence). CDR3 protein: CSARELTVGIRDNQPQHF. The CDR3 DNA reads TGCAGTGCTAGAGAGCTCACTGTGGGAATTAGGGACAATCAGCCCCAGCATTTT.